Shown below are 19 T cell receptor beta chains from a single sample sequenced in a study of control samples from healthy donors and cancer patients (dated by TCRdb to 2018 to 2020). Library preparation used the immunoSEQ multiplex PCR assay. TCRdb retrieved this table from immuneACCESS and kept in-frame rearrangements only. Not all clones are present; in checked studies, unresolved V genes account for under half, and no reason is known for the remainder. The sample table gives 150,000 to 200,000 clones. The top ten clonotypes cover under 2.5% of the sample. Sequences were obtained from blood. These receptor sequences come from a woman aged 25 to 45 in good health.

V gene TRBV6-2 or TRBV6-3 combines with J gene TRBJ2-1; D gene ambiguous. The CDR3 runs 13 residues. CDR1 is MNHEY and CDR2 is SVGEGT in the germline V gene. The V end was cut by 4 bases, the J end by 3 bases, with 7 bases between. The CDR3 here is CASSSTVYNEQFF. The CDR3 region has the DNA TGTGCCAGCAGTTCGACGGTCTACAATGAGCAGTTCTTC.

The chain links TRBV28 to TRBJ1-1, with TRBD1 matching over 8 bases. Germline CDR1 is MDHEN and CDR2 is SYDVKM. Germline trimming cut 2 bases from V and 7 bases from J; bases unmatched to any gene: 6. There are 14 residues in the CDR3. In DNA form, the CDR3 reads TGTGCCAGCAGTTTAGGACAGGGTTGGGGTGAAGCTTTCTTT. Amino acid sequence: CASSLGQGWGEAFF.

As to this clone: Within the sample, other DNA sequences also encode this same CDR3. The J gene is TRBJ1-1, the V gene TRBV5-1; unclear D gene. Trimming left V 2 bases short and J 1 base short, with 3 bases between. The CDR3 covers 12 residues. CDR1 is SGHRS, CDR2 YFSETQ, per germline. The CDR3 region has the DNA TGCGCCAGCAGCTTCGGGAACACTGAAGCTTTCTTT. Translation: CASSFGNTEAFF.

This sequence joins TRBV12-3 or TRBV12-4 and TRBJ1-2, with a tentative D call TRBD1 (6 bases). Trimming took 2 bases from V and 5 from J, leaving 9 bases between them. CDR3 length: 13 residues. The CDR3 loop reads CASSLNRAYGYTF. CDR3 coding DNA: TGTGCCAGCAGTTTAAACAGGGCTTATGGCTACACCTTC.

The CDR3 DNA reads as TGTGCCAGCAGCTCGACAGGACAAGAGACCCAGTACTTC. It is translated as CASSSTGQETQYF. This chain links TRBV7-2 with TRBJ2-5; D perhaps matches TRBD1 (6 bases). CDR1 SGHTA and CDR2 FQGNSA come from the germline V gene. With 4 bases removed from V and 2 bases from J, the gap between germline ends came to 8 bases. This CDR3 is 13 amino acids long.

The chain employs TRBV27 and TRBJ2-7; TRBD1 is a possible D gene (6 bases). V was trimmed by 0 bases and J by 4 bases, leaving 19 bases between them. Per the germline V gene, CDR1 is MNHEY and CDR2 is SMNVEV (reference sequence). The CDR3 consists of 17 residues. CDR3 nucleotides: TGTGCCAGCAGTTTATCTTCCGCTTCCGGGACACTTTACGAGCAGTACTTC. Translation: CASSLSSASGTLYEQYF.

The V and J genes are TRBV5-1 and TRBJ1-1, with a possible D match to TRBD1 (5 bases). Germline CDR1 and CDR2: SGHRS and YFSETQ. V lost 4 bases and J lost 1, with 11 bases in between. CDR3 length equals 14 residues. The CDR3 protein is CASSRGDGNTEAFF. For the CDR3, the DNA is TGCGCCAGCAGCCGAGGGGACGGGAACACTGAAGCTTTCTTT.

The CDR3 DNA reads TGTGCCAGCTCACCGAGACCACAGGGGAGTGAGACCCAGTACTTC. Its translation: CASSPRPQGSETQYF. The genes are TRBV18 and TRBJ2-5; 7 bases align to TRBD1. Germline assignment: CDR1 KGHSH and CDR2 LQKENI. With 3 bases clipped from V and 5 bases from J, the junction kept 9 bases outside the gene matches. The CDR3 has 15 amino acids.

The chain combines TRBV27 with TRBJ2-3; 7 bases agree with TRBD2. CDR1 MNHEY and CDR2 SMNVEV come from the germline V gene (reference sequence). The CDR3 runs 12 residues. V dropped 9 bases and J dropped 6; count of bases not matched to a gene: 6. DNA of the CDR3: TGTGCCAGTAAGCGGGGAAAGGATACGCAGTATTTT. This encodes CASKRGKDTQYF.

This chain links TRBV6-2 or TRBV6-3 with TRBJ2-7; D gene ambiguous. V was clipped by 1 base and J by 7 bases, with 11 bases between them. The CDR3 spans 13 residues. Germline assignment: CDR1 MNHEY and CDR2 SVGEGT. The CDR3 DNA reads TGTGCCAGCAGTTACTACGAAGAGGCGGAGCAGTACTTC. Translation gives CASSYYEEAEQYF.

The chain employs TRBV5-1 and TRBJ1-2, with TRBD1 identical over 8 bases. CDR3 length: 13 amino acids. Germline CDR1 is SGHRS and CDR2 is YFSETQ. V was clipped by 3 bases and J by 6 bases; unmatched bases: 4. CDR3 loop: CASSSGQENGYTF. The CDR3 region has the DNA TGCGCCAGCAGCTCGGGACAGGAGAATGGCTACACCTTC.

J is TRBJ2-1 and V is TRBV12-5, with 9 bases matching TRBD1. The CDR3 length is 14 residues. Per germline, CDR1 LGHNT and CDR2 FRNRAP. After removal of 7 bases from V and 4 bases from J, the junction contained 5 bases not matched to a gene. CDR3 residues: CASVPGQGYNEQFF. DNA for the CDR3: TGTGCTAGTGTCCCGGGACAGGGATACAATGAGCAGTTCTTC.

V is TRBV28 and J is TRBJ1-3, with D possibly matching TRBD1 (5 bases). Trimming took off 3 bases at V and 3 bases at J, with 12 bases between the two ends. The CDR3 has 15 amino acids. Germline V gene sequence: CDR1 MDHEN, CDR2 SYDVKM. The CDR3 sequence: CASSLSGGGGNTIYF. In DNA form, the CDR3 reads TGTGCCAGCAGTTTGTCCGGGGGAGGTGGAAACACCATATATTTT.

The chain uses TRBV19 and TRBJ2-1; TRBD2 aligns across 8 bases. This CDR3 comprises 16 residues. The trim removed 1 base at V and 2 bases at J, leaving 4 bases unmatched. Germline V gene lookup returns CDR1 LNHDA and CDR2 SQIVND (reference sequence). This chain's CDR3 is CASSIAGGRAYNEQFF. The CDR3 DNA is TGTGCCAGTAGTATAGCGGGGGGGAGAGCCTACAATGAGCAGTTCTTC.

The CDR3: CASSLVGRGQETQYF. CDR3 DNA: TGTGCCAGCAGCTTAGTTGGCAGGGGTCAAGAGACCCAGTACTTC. The rearrangement joins TRBV7-2 to TRBJ2-5; possibly TRBD1 for D (6 bases). V lost 1 base to trimming and J lost 2 bases, with 11 bases between them. CDR1 SGHTA and CDR2 FQGNSA come from the germline V gene. The CDR3 has 15 amino acids.

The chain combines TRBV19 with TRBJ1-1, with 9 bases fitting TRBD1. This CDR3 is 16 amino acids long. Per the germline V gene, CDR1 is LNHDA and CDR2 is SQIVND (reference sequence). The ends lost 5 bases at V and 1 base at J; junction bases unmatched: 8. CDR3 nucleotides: TGTGCCAGTAGTCCCGGGACAGGGCGGTCGAACACTGAAGCTTTCTTT. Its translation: CASSPGTGRSNTEAFF.

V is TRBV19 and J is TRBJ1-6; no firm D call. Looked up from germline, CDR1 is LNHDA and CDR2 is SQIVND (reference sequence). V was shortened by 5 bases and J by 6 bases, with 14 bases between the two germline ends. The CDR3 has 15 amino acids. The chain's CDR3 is CASSLDEGLNSPLHF. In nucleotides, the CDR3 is TGTGCCAGTAGTTTGGACGAGGGTCTTAATTCACCCCTCCACTTT.

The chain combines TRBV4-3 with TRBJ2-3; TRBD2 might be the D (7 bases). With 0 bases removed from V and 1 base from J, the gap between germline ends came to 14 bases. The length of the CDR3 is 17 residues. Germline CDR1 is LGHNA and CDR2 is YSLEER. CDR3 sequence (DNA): TGCGCCAGCAGCCAAGAGCCCGGGGGGCTAGGCACAGATACGCAGTATTTT. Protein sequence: CASSQEPGGLGTDTQYF.

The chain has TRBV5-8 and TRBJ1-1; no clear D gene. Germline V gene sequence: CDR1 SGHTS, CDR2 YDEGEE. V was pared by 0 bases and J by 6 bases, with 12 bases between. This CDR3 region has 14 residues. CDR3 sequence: CASSLGIWFAEAFF. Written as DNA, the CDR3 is TGTGCCAGCAGCTTGGGGATATGGTTTGCTGAAGCTTTCTTT.